These 10 T cell receptor beta chains were sequenced from one sample in a study of breast tumors, draining lymph nodes, adjacent tissues. Samples came from axillary lymph nodes draining the breast cancer. TCRdb reprocessed the multiplex PCR reads with MiXCR, giving one entry per CDR3 protein. The data show fewer than 200,000 distinct CDR3 sequences, more than 25% seen once. The sequencing input was axillary lymph node tissue. These receptor sequences come from a female donor with breast cancer. Some clones in this sample may be carry-over from other donors' samples.

This clonotype was seen at least ten times. The rearrangement links TRBV6-5 to TRBJ2-2; D perhaps matches TRBD1 (6 bases). Germline lookup yields CDR1 MNHEY and CDR2 SVGAGI. The CDR3 covers 14 residues. Between the trimmed V and J ends, which lost 6 bases and 2 bases, there was a span of 10 bases. The CDR3 is CASRRTVNTGELFF. CDR3 sequence (DNA): TGTGCCAGCAGAAGGACAGTTAACACCGGGGAGCTGTTTTTT.

This clonotype was seen ten or more times. CDR3: CSARDRAPGNTIYF. The CDR3 nucleotides are TGCAGTGCTAGAGACCGAGCTCCTGGAAACACCATATATTTT. The V gene is TRBV20-1, the J gene TRBJ1-3; the D is unclear. The CDR3 sequence is 14 residues long. Per the germline V gene, CDR1 is DFQATT and CDR2 is SNEGSKA (reference sequence). The ends were cut back, 0 bases at V and 2 bases at J, with 8 bases in the middle.

This clonotype has just one count. A junction boundary mismatches the germline segment, possibly from a read error. The rearrangement uses TRBV20-1 and TRBJ1-4; D might be TRBD1 (5 bases). Germline CDR1 DFQATT, CDR2 SNEGSKA (reference sequence). This CDR3 spans 14 amino acids. The CDR3 is CSARLRGTNEKPVF. In DNA form, the CDR3 reads TGCAGTGCTAGACTCCGGGGGACTAATGAAAAACCGGTTTTT.

This clonotype was counted at least ten times. V is TRBV6-5 and J is TRBJ2-7, with 9 nucleotides matching TRBD1. The CDR3 loop spans 13 amino acids. With V trimmed by 9 bases and J by 3 bases, 6 bases remained unmatched. CDR1 is MNHEY, CDR2 SVGAGI, per germline. CDR3 nucleotides: TGTGCCAGGGACAGGGGACAGGGCTACGAGCAGTACTTC. Protein sequence: CARDRGQGYEQYF.

Turning to this clonotype: This is likely a read error, given that the CDR3 carries no conserved phenylalanine or tryptophan at its end. The chain carries TRBV4-1 and TRBJ1-1; D gene unclear. V was trimmed by 4 bases and J by 4 bases, leaving 7 bases between them. Germline assignment: CDR1 MGHRA and CDR2 YSYEKL. This CDR3 contains 12 residues. Here the CDR3 DNA reads TGCGCCAGCAGCCCCTCTGGCACTGAAGCTTTCTTG. Translation: CASSPSGTEAFL.

This clonotype was observed at least ten times. The chain uses TRBV30 and TRBJ2-3, with D uncertain. CDR3 size: 13 residues. Germline assignment: CDR1 GTSNPN and CDR2 SVGIG (reference sequence). Trimming pared 4 bases from V and 0 bases from J, leaving 8 bases between. The CDR3 sequence is CAWNVFSTDTQYF. CDR3 DNA sequence: TGTGCCTGGAACGTGTTTAGCACAGATACGCAGTATTTT.

In this sample, this clonotype turned up many times. V is TRBV12-3 or TRBV12-4 and J is TRBJ1-6; D unclear. Between the trimmed V and J ends, which lost 3 bases and 5 bases, there was a span of 8 bases. The CDR3 loop spans 14 amino acids. CDR3 region: CASSFKRDNSPLHF. CDR3 sequence (DNA): TGTGCCAGCAGTTTTAAACGGGATAATTCACCCCTCCACTTT.

Regarding this clonotype: One end of the junction fails to match germline, which may point to a read error. The chain carries TRBV20-1 and TRBJ2-1, with D possibly TRBD1 on 5 matching bases. Germline V gives CDR1 DFQATT, CDR2 SNEGSKA (reference sequence). The CDR3 has 14 residues. The DNA for the CDR3 is TGCAGTGACACGGTCCAGGGCCCCTACAATGAGCAGTCCTTC. Translating it yields CSDTVQGPYNEQSF.

This clonotype has a count of ten or more. The chain links TRBV7-9 to TRBJ2-2, with D possibly matching TRBD2 (5 bases). CDR3 length equals 11 residues. Trimming took off 8 bases at V and 5 bases at J, with 6 bases between the two ends. Per germline, CDR1 SEHNR and CDR2 FQNEAQ (reference sequence). The CDR3 nucleotides read TGTGCCAGCGGGGAGACCGGGGAGCTGTTTTTT. Its translation is CASGETGELFF. Full variable domain (outside the CDR3, taken from reference TRBV7-9 and TRBJ2-2): DTGVSQNPRHKITKRGQNVTFRCDPISEHNRLYWYRQTLGQGPEFLTYFQNEAQLEKSRLLSDRFSAERPKGSFSTLEIQRTEQGDSAMYLCASGETGELFFGEGSRLTVL.

There are many counts of this clonotype. CDR3 protein: CASSGSGGAVDTQYF. DNA for the CDR3: TGCGCCAGCAGCGGGAGCGGGGGGGCCGTAGATACGCAGTATTTT. This rearrangement joins TRBV5-1 to TRBJ2-3, with 10 bases aligning to TRBD2. In germline, CDR1 is SGHRS, CDR2 YFSETQ. The ends lost 4 bases at V and 5 bases at J; junction bases unmatched: 7. The CDR3 has 15 residues.